The T cell receptor (beta chain) described here comes from a study of shared clonotypes between healthy human individuals. Study-level results: Around 5% of naive CD4 clonotypes were common to a handful of donors. Estimated richness values were generally larger in naive subsets than in memory subsets. Sharing of clonotypes among donors was expected to vary with sequencing depth.

The table came from immunoSEQ multiplex PCR; TCRdb's copy has only in-frame clones and leaves some out. The sample lists approximately 2,000,000 clones, about nine tenths occurring once. In regard to this clone: Its antigen is unidentified.

All donors were healthy HIV-negative adults lacking recent acute infections or vaccinations. V was shortened by 4 bases and J by 2 bases, with 12 bases between the two germline ends. CDR3 size: 13 residues. Germline V gene data show CDR1 as SQVTM and CDR2 as ANQGSEA. This sequence originates from a young man in good health. Some clones in this sample may be carry-over from other donors' samples. The chain combines TRBV29-1 with TRBJ2-7; D perhaps matches TRBD1 (5 bases). Sequencing was performed on naive CD4+ T cells from PBMCs. Subset indicated: CD45RA+ positively selected. CDR3 in amino acids: CSVVTRVTYEQYF. The DNA of the CDR3 is TGCAGCGTTGTAACCAGGGTCACCTACGAGCAGTACTTC.